Below are 6 T cell receptor beta chains sequenced from a single sample in a study of blood T cell repertoires in COVID-19. Libraries were prepared by immunoSEQ multiplex PCR; TCRdb keeps only in-frame clonotypes and omits some of them. The sample yields about 260,000 clones, approximately 87% seen once. The sample consisted of peripheral blood. The receptor source for this set is a man in his 60s who had recovered from COVID-19.

This chain connects TRBV6-5 to TRBJ2-7, with a possible D match to TRBD1 (6 bases). Looked up from germline, CDR1 is MNHEY and CDR2 is SVGAGI. This CDR3 is 15 amino acids long. Deletions cut 8 bases from V and 4 bases from J, with 21 bases between. The CDR3 sequence: CASPGSRDTFYEQYF. As DNA, the CDR3 is TGTGCCAGCCCTGGATCCCGGGACACTTTTTACGAGCAGTACTTC.

This rearrangement joins TRBV4-1 to TRBJ2-2; D not certain. Germline assignment: CDR1 MGHRA and CDR2 YSYEKL. The CDR3 contains 14 residues. V was cut by 1 base and J by 2 bases, with 5 bases left in between. The CDR3 DNA follows: TGCGCCAGCAGCCAAGCGACAAACACCGGGGAGCTGTTTTTT. It is translated as CASSQATNTGELFF.

This clone came up once. The V gene is TRBV28, the J gene TRBJ2-2; TRBD1 matches 7 bases. The CDR3 runs 15 residues. The V gene end was trimmed by 4 bases and the J gene end by 4 bases; junction bases not matched to a gene: 6. The germline gives CDR1 MDHEN, CDR2 SYDVKM. In DNA, the CDR3 is TGTGCCAGCAGTTCAAAGAGACAGGGCACCGGGGAGCTGTTTTTT. Translation gives CASSSKRQGTGELFF.

CDR3 nucleotides: TGTGCCAGCAGTTGGGGGACAGGGCTTCTTTATGGCTACACCTTC. It specifies CASSWGTGLLYGYTF. The chain recombines TRBV28 with TRBJ1-2; 9 nucleotides line up with TRBD1. Germline lookup yields CDR1 MDHEN and CDR2 SYDVKM. Trimming at V came to 4 bases and at J to 5 bases, leaving 8 bases not matched to a gene. The CDR3 has 15 residues.

The chain recombines TRBV4-2 with TRBJ2-7; 9 bases match TRBD1. CDR3 length equals 14 residues. CDR1 is LGHNA, CDR2 YNFKEQ, per germline. The junction had 1 base not matched to a gene; V was cut back by 0 bases and J by 4 bases. CDR3 in amino acids: CASSQDGTGYEQYF. For the CDR3, the DNA is TGTGCCAGCAGCCAAGATGGGACAGGGTACGAGCAGTACTTC.

In this sample, this clone turned up once. Other nucleotide sequences in the sample specify the same CDR3. The chain is built from TRBV5-1 and TRBJ1-1; maybe TRBD1 (6 bases). Germline-derived CDR1 and CDR2 are SGHRS and YFSETQ. Trimming shortened V by 4 bases and J by 1 base, and 11 bases separated the two germline ends. This CDR3 is 14 amino acids long. DNA for the CDR3: TGCGCCAGCAGCCTGGAGACAGGGAACACTGAAGCTTTCTTT. Translation gives CASSLETGNTEAFF.